This entry is about one T cell receptor beta chain. This clonotype was seen only a few times. There is no known antigen for this receptor. No much larger clone exists at a distance of one base, and base qualities are not known. The germline V gene gives CDR1 as MDHEN and CDR2 as SYDVKM. The CDR3 has 13 amino acids, counting the end cysteine and phenylalanine. Just the 39-base CDR3 DNA is kept, in frame starting at base 1. Unmatched junction bases come to 1, with V trimmed by 6 bases and J by 5 bases. This specimen belongs to a study of T cell repertoires in cytomegalovirus infection (dated by TCRdb to the late 2010s). Notes on the research overall: The HLA type of each donor mattered for the analysis, because public TCR beta signatures pointed to carriage of CMV infection along with the matching HLA type.

Instrument used: Illumina HiSeq 1500. Using fastp trimming at Q25 and MiXCR clonotype assembly, TCRdb reanalyzed the public sequencing data and kept in-frame beta chains. Each entry is one CDR3 protein sequence, shown with its most common DNA and genes. In all, the sample holds 200,000 to 300,000 distinct CDR3 sequences, and roughly an eighth of those were seen once. The top ten constitute around 9.5% of the sample. Overall study results and their limits: The ex vivo response was dominated by HLA-C-restricted CMV-specific TCR beta clonotypes, and the single most frequent clonotype in two of eight donors was supplied by these HLA-C-restricted clonotypes. In both this cohort and an independent roughly 350-donor cohort, the cumulative frequency of public TCR beta family members distinguished carriers of CMV infection plus the relevant HLA type.

Sequencing input: PBMCs. The sequence joins TRBV28 to TRBJ2-5, and 12 junctional nucleotides match TRBD1. This clonotype was obtained from a human donor in good health (CMV status not recorded). Some clones in this sample may be carry-over from other donors' samples. Here the CDR3 is given as CASRGQGAETQYF. The nucleotides are TGTGCCAGCAGGGGACAGGGGGCCGAGACCCAGTACTTC.